This T cell receptor beta chain was captured in a study of blood T cells in healthy people across ages. Alongside a J-beta primer mix, a sample-barcoded 5' primer served in a second PCR lasting 7 to 11 cycles. TCRdb analysed the 5' RACE reads with MiXCR anew, one entry per CDR3 protein. The sample lists approximately 1.5 million distinct CDR3 sequences; about 35% were seen once. After removal of 4 bases from V and 9 bases from J, the junction contained 7 bases not matched to a gene. The CDR3 loop spans 15 amino acids. The germline gives CDR1 MNHNS, CDR2 SASEGT. Researchers collected about 9.1 milliliters of peripheral blood from every single donor.

The clonotype was recovered from a woman under 40 in good health. This chain links TRBV6-1 with TRBJ2-5; 14 nucleotides line up with TRBD2. The sample consisted of blood. CDR3 DNA sequence: TGTGCCAGCAGTGGGGGACTAGCGGGGGCCTCTTCCCAGTACTTC. Translating it yields CASSGGLAGASSQYF.